The next 21 T cell receptor beta chains were all read from a single sample in a study of spatial heterogeneity in lung cancer. Overall study results and limits: Mutation counts in tumors were tracked by counts of expanded intratumoral alpha and beta TCRs.

Time point reported: sample taken at primary tumor resection. TCRdb passed the 5' RACE reads through MiXCR, listing each CDR3 protein once. Among about 14,000 distinct CDR3 sequences listed, about 3% were seen once. The antigens these receptors bind are not known. This material consisted of lung tumor tissue, taken at surgery. The receptors here all came from a male donor with early-stage non-small cell lung cancer.

This clonotype was observed many times. The chain employs TRBV24-1 and TRBJ2-7, with a possible D match to TRBD2 (7 bases). Trimming removed 3 bases at V and 2 bases at J, with 16 bases between. Germline-derived CDR1 and CDR2 are KGHDR and SFDVKD. The CDR3 spans 16 residues. CDR3 sequence reads: CATSDRGGGSTYEQYF. The DNA for the CDR3 is TGTGCCACCAGTGATCGTGGGGGGGGCTCTACCTACGAGCAGTACTTC.

This clonotype was seen at least ten times. The chain couples TRBV6-5 to TRBJ1-2; 8 nucleotides agree with TRBD1. This CDR3 has 13 residues. V shed 6 bases, J shed 4 bases, and the junction held 4 bases outside the gene matches. Germline CDR1 reads MNHEY; CDR2 reads SVGAGI. The CDR3, as DNA: TGTGCCAGCAGCTCCGACAGGGGCTATGGCTACACCTTC. It encodes CASSSDRGYGYTF.

This clonotype has a count of ten or more. Germline and junction disagree at one end, which may indicate a read error. The V call is TRBV7-7, the J call TRBJ2-5, with no clear D. CDR1 is SSHAT and CDR2 is FNYEAQ in the germline V gene (reference sequence). The CDR3 is 11 residues long. In DNA form, the CDR3 reads TGTGCTAGCAGCTCTTCTGGGACCCAGTACTTC. Its protein is CASSSSGTQYF. Full variable domain (outside the CDR3, taken from reference TRBV7-7 and TRBJ2-5): GAGVSQSPRYKVTKRGQDVTLRCDPISSHATLYWYQQALGQGPEFLTYFNYEAQPDKSGLPSDRFSAERPEGSISTLTIQRTEQRDSAMYRCASSSSGTQYFGPGTRLLVL.

This clonotype appeared many times. The chain links TRBV11-2 to TRBJ2-3, with D perhaps matching TRBD1 (5 bases). The germline V gene has CDR1 SGHAT and CDR2 FQNNGV. This CDR3 region has 14 residues. V was trimmed by 2 bases and J by 4 bases, leaving 10 bases between them. CDR3 sequence reads: CASSLYQGADTQYF. The CDR3 region has the DNA TGTGCCAGCAGCTTATACCAAGGGGCAGATACGCAGTATTTT.

This clonotype has ten or more counts. The J gene is TRBJ2-5, the V gene TRBV18; the D is unclear. This CDR3 comprises 15 residues. Germline V gene sequence: CDR1 KGHSH, CDR2 LQKENI. The ends were cut back, 3 bases at V and 1 base at J, with 12 bases in the middle. This chain's CDR3 is CASSPQTLFQETQYF. CDR3 nucleotides: TGTGCCAGCTCACCTCAGACACTATTCCAAGAGACCCAGTACTTC.

This clonotype was detected ten times or more. This chain joins TRBV23-1 and TRBJ2-5; D is uncertain. TRBV23-1 is treated as an ORF (open reading frame) with a function not yet certain. The germline V and J ends were trimmed by 5 bases and 5 bases, with 3 bases remaining between them. The CDR3 has 10 amino acids. The CDR3 bases are TGCGCCAGCAGTAGGGAGACCCAGTACTTC. It is translated as CASSRETQYF.

This clonotype was counted at least ten times. The V call is TRBV5-5, the J call TRBJ1-6; TRBD1 might be the D (5 bases). Trimming cost V 4 bases and J 5 bases, with 13 bases left between them. Germline V gene sequence: CDR1 SGHKS, CDR2 YYEKEE (reference sequence). The CDR3 has 15 residues. The CDR3 reads CASSTTATNNSPLHF. The CDR3 region has the DNA TGTGCCAGCAGCACGACAGCTACGAATAATTCACCCCTCCACTTT.

This clonotype occurred many times. The V and J genes are TRBV12-3 or TRBV12-4 and TRBJ1-1; D is undetermined. The V gene lost 6 bases and the J gene lost 0 bases, with 14 bases spanning the gap. This CDR3 comprises 15 residues. The CDR3 reads CASSPADNLNTEAFF. The CDR3 nucleotides read TGTGCCAGCAGCCCCGCCGACAATTTGAACACTGAAGCTTTCTTT.

This clonotype was picked up many times. The rearrangement links TRBV4-1 to TRBJ1-5; TRBD1 agrees at 10 bases. CDR1 and CDR2 (germline): MGHRA, YSYEKL. V shed 5 bases and J 5 bases; nucleotides not matched to a gene: 0. The CDR3 is made up of 13 amino acids. The CDR3 is CASSGQGDQPQHF. In DNA form, the CDR3 reads TGCGCCAGCAGCGGACAGGGGGATCAGCCCCAGCATTTT.

Within the sample, this clonotype is medium-sized. Mismatch with germline at one junction end may stem from a read error. The J gene is TRBJ2-1, the V gene TRBV7-7, with 8 bases aligning to TRBD1. CDR3 size: 14 residues. Germline CDR1 is SSHAT and CDR2 is FNYEAQ (reference sequence). CDR3 loop: CASSLGQGADEQFF. CDR3 DNA sequence: TGTGCTAGCAGCTTAGGCCAGGGGGCAGATGAGCAGTTCTTC.

Ten or more counts support this clonotype. This chain connects TRBV20-1 to TRBJ1-2, with 7 bases that match TRBD1. The V gene end was trimmed by 1 base and the J gene end by 0 bases; junction bases not matched to a gene: 2. The CDR3 length is 14 residues. CDR1 and CDR2 (germline): DFQATT, SNEGSKA (reference sequence). DNA of the CDR3: TGCAGTGCTAGAGGACAGGGTACTAACTATGGCTACACCTTC. Protein product: CSARGQGTNYGYTF.

In this sample, this clonotype turned up many times. It may be a read error: a sequence one base away is much more abundant. This rearrangement joins TRBV7-2 to TRBJ1-2; TRBD1 might be the D (5 bases). CDR1 SGHTA and CDR2 FQGNSA come from the germline V gene. This CDR3 is built from 14 residues. CDR3 bases: TGTGCCAGCAGCTTACAAGGTGGGGCCCATGGCGACACCTTC. Amino acids: CASSLQGGAHGDTF.

Regarding this clonotype: A much larger clonotype is one base distant, so this may be a read error. The rearrangement joins TRBV5-5 to TRBJ2-7; D not certain. This CDR3 region has 11 residues. Germline V gene sequence: CDR1 SGHKS, CDR2 YYEKEE (reference sequence). V lost 3 bases to trimming and J lost 2 bases, with 3 bases between them. CDR3 protein: CASSWAYEQYF. The CDR3 nucleotides are TGTGCCAGCAGCTGGGCCTACGAGCAGTACTTC.

This clonotype was picked up many times. The rearrangement uses TRBV13 and TRBJ2-7; 9 nucleotides agree with TRBD2. The V gene end was trimmed by 2 bases and the J gene end by 6 bases; junction bases not matched to a gene: 23. Germline-derived CDR1 and CDR2 are PRHDT and FYEKMQ (reference sequence). This CDR3 has 20 residues. The CDR3 region has the DNA TGTGCCAGCAGCTTACGACCTTTGATCTCTAGCGGGGATAAGGGGAGCGAGCAGTACTTC. Translated: CASSLRPLISSGDKGSEQYF.

This clonotype was recorded many times. The chain recombines TRBV11-2 with TRBJ2-7, with 7 bases identical to TRBD2. Per the germline V gene, CDR1 is SGHAT and CDR2 is FQNNGV. V gave up 5 bases and J gave up 2 bases; unmatched junction bases: 6. The CDR3 runs to 14 residues. This chain's CDR3 is CASSLGAGPYEQYF. As DNA, the CDR3 is TGTGCCAGCAGCCTGGGAGCGGGGCCCTACGAGCAGTACTTC.

This clonotype was seen many times. The rearrangement uses TRBV7-6 and TRBJ2-1, with 9 bases identical to TRBD1. Germline loops: CDR1 SGHVS, CDR2 FNYEAQ. The junction had 7 bases not matched to a gene; V was cut back by 0 bases and J by 7 bases. The CDR3 is made up of 16 amino acids. The CDR3 protein is CASSLAPGQGRNEQFF. In nucleotides, the CDR3 is TGTGCCAGCAGCTTAGCGCCGGGACAGGGTAGGAATGAGCAGTTCTTC.

Ten or more counts support this clonotype. The genes are TRBV20-1 and TRBJ1-3; TRBD1 agrees at 9 bases. The CDR3 totals 16 residues. CDR1 and CDR2 from the germline V gene are DFQATT and SNEGSKA (reference sequence). Trimming cost V 3 bases and J 1 base; bases outside gene matches: 7. CDR3 sequence reads: CSASPGDRASGNTIYF. CDR3 sequence (DNA): TGCAGTGCTAGTCCTGGGGACAGGGCATCTGGAAACACCATATATTTT.

A few counts support this clonotype. This may be a read error, as it is one base from a much larger clone. The rearrangement joins TRBV20-1 to TRBJ1-6; D perhaps matches TRBD1 (6 bases). The CDR3 has 16 amino acids. Germline V lookup: CDR1 DFQATT, CDR2 SNEGSKA (reference sequence). Here the CDR3 reads CSARQLQGSYNSPLNF. The CDR3 DNA reads as TGCAGTGCTAGGCAACTGCAGGGGTCCTATAATTCACCCCTCAACTTT.

This clonotype was counted at least ten times. The chain has TRBV7-9 and TRBJ1-2; D is perhaps TRBD1 (6 bases). Between the trimmed V and J ends, which lost 2 bases and 5 bases, there was a span of 15 bases. The germline V gene has CDR1 SEHNR and CDR2 FQNEAQ (reference sequence). This CDR3 has 15 amino acids. CDR3 DNA sequence: TGTGCCAGCAGCTTAACCGCGACAGGCCCATATGGCTACACCTTC. Translated: CASSLTATGPYGYTF. Based on the CDR3 plus reference TRBV7-9 and TRBJ1-2, the full variable domain is DTGVSQNPRHKITKRGQNVTFRCDPISEHNRLYWYRQTLGQGPEFLTYFQNEAQLEKSRLLSDRFSAERPKGSFSTLEIQRTEQGDSAMYLCASSLTATGPYGYTFGSGTRLTVV.

There are many counts of this clonotype. The V gene is TRBV28, the J gene TRBJ1-5, with 7 bases fitting TRBD1. Germline-derived CDR1 and CDR2 are MDHEN and SYDVKM. The CDR3 length is 15 residues. Trimming removed 6 bases from V and 0 bases from J; junction bases left unmatched: 5. The CDR3 region has the DNA TGTGCCAGCAGCAACAGGGGAATTAGCAATCAGCCCCAGCATTTT. Protein: CASSNRGISNQPQHF.

This clonotype showed up many times. V gene TRBV7-9 combines with J gene TRBJ2-5; 9 bases map to TRBD1. Germline V gene data show CDR1 as SEHNR and CDR2 as FQNEAQ (reference sequence). The CDR3 totals 15 residues. V gave up 2 bases and J gave up 4 bases; unmatched junction bases: 5. The CDR3 loop reads CASSLLGQGRETQYF. The CDR3 nucleotides are TGTGCCAGCAGCTTACTGGGACAGGGAAGAGAGACCCAGTACTTC.